A single sample gave rise to the 8 T cell receptor beta chains below, sequenced in a study of blood T cells in healthy people across ages (dated by TCRdb to 2014 to 2015). Library generation was performed with 5' RACE. The data were produced on an Illumina HiSeq 2500. A second PCR of roughly 6 to 12 cycles was run with a J-beta primer mix and a sample-barcoded 5' primer. The raw public reads went through TCRdb reprocessing: fastp at Q25, MiXCR clone calling, in-frame beta chains kept. Rows are unified per CDR3 protein, each entry keeping the most common DNA and genes. This sample holds about 670,000 distinct CDR3 sequences; about 51% were observed only once. Roughly 14% of the sample is taken by the ten largest. Input material: blood. The receptors come from a woman at least 80 years old in good health.

This chain uses TRBV7-9 with TRBJ1-5; TRBD1 agrees at 9 bases. V dropped 5 bases and J dropped 3; count of bases not matched to a gene: 2. The CDR3 extends over 14 amino acids. CDR1 is SEHNR, CDR2 FQNEAQ, per germline (reference sequence). In DNA, the CDR3 is TGTGCCAGCAGCGGGACAGGGAACAATCAGCCCCAGCATTTT. Translation: CASSGTGNNQPQHF.

This clonotype has ten or more counts. The chain is built from TRBV3-1 and TRBJ2-7; D not certain. Germline assignment: CDR1 LGHDT and CDR2 YNNKEL (reference sequence). The CDR3 is made up of 11 amino acids. With 0 bases removed from V and 9 bases from J, the gap between germline ends came to 6 bases. The CDR3 nucleotides are TGTGCCAGCAGCCAAGAGCTTCGGCAGTACTTC. It specifies CASSQELRQYF.

The chain joins TRBV20-1 to TRBJ2-7; 7 positions match TRBD2. Germline CDR1 DFQATT, CDR2 SNEGSKA (reference sequence). Trimming took 4 bases from V and 7 from J; bases not matched to a gene: 16. CDR3 length: 15 residues. CDR3 sequence (DNA): TGCAGTGCTAAACGAACGGCGGGAGATAGAGGGGAGCAGTACTTC. It yields the protein CSAKRTAGDRGEQYF.

The table lists this clonotype with many counts. The J gene is TRBJ1-5, the V gene TRBV20-1; no definite D call. The CDR3 length is 12 residues. V was pared by 6 bases and J by 4 bases, with 10 bases between. CDR1 DFQATT and CDR2 SNEGSKA come from the germline V gene (reference sequence). In nucleotides, the CDR3 is TGCAGTGCAAAGGAAGGGAATCAGCCCCAGCATTTT. Residues: CSAKEGNQPQHF.

In this sample, this clonotype turned up once. The chain carries TRBV12-3 or TRBV12-4 and TRBJ1-2; unclear D gene. CDR3 length: 15 residues. The germline V and J ends were trimmed by 2 bases and 0 bases, with 10 bases remaining between them. CDR3 residues: CASSLPGRANYGYTF. The CDR3 DNA sequence: TGTGCCAGCAGTTTACCGGGTCGAGCTAACTATGGCTACACCTTC.

The chain employs TRBV28 and TRBJ2-1; a weak D match, TRBD1 (6 bases). The V and J ends lost 6 bases and 12 bases respectively, with 15 bases between them. The CDR3 runs 12 residues. Germline V gene data show CDR1 as MDHEN and CDR2 as SYDVKM. Written as DNA, the CDR3 is TGTGCCAGCAGCCCCCTCGGACAGTCGCAGTTCTTC. Amino acids: CASSPLGQSQFF.

This chain joins TRBV29-1 and TRBJ2-4; TRBD1 matches 7 bases. CDR1 and CDR2 (germline): SQVTM, ANQGSEA. CDR3 length: 11 amino acids. J gave up 7 bases and V 7 bases, and 4 bases lay outside the gene matches. CDR3 DNA sequence: TGCAGCGGGGTCAGGGGGAACATTCAGTACTTC. Protein product: CSGVRGNIQYF.

This clonotype was seen ten or more times. The CDR3 sequence: CASSVGEQFF. The DNA for the CDR3 is TGTGCCAGCAGCGTGGGTGAGCAGTTCTTC. This rearrangement joins TRBV9 to TRBJ2-1; no definite D call. The CDR3 loop spans 10 amino acids. V gave up 2 bases and J gave up 9 bases, with 3 bases separating them. CDR1 is SGDLS and CDR2 is YYNGEE in the germline V gene.